The 20 T cell receptor beta chains listed next were all sequenced from one sample in a study of blood T cell repertoires in COVID-19. TCRdb's table, derived via immunoSEQ multiplex PCR, lists solely in-frame clones and lacks some. This repertoire shows about 200,000 clones, about 90% found once; its top ten account for 1.9%. The sequencing input was peripheral blood. The receptors originated from a man aged 35-49 years with active or convalescent COVID-19.

The chain recombines TRBV5-1 with TRBJ1-2; D possibly corresponds to TRBD1 (5 bases). CDR3 length: 16 residues. Germline CDR1 reads SGHRS; CDR2 reads YFSETQ. Trimming removed 4 bases at V and 0 bases at J, with 16 bases between. This chain's CDR3 is CASSPPLAGANYGYTF. The DNA of the CDR3 is TGCGCCAGCAGCCCGCCGCTTGCGGGGGCTAACTATGGCTACACCTTC.

The CDR3 DNA reads as TGTGCCACCCTCCCTAGAATAGGGGGCGATTCCGATTCGATTAACTATGGCTACACCTTC. This translates into CATLPRIGGDSDSINYGYTF. The chain links TRBV27 to TRBJ1-2; TRBD1 matches 7 bases. Per germline, CDR1 MNHEY and CDR2 SMNVEV (reference sequence). V was clipped by 10 bases and J by 1 base; unmatched bases: 27. The CDR3 is 20 residues long.

V gene TRBV9 combines with J gene TRBJ1-1; D might be TRBD1 (5 bases). The CDR3 runs to 14 residues. Germline assignment: CDR1 SGDLS and CDR2 YYNGEE. Trimming took off 1 base at V and 5 bases at J, with 12 bases between the two ends. CDR3 protein: CASSVNRLGTEAFF. The CDR3 DNA reads TGTGCCAGCAGCGTAAACAGGTTGGGTACTGAAGCTTTCTTT.

The chain combines TRBV7-3 with TRBJ1-1, with D possibly TRBD1 on 5 matching bases. CDR1 and CDR2 from the germline V gene are SGHTA and FQGTGA. V was clipped by 4 bases and J by 0 bases, with 6 bases between them. The CDR3 totals 13 residues. CDR3 DNA sequence: TGTGCCAGCAGCTCAGGGCTGAACACTGAAGCTTTCTTT. The encoded protein is CASSSGLNTEAFF.

This clone has just one count. V and J are TRBV30 and TRBJ1-5; TRBD1 might be the D (5 bases). Germline V gene data show CDR1 as GTSNPN and CDR2 as SVGIG (reference sequence). Trimming removed 2 bases from V and 5 bases from J, with 25 bases in between. This CDR3 spans 18 amino acids. The CDR3 bases are TGTGCCTGGAGTCGAACTCGCTTAGGGACGGGGGGGGATCAGCCCCAGCATTTT. It specifies CAWSRTRLGTGGDQPQHF.

The gene calls are TRBV5-1 and TRBJ2-5, with 11 bases identical to TRBD2. The CDR3 runs to 15 residues. Germline lookup yields CDR1 SGHRS and CDR2 YFSETQ. V trimming: 2 bases; J trimming: 5 bases; junction bases outside the gene matches: 5. DNA for the CDR3: TGCGCCAGCAGCTTTACTAGCGGGGGTTGGGAGACCCAGTACTTC. Residues: CASSFTSGGWETQYF. Variable domain in full (rest from reference TRBV5-1 and TRBJ2-5): KAGVTQTPRYLIKTRGQQVTLSCSPISGHRSVSWYQQTPGQGLQFLFEYFSETQRNKGNFPGRFSGRQFSNSRSEMNVSTLELGDSALYLCASSFTSGGWETQYFGPGTRLLVL.

The chain links TRBV4-2 to TRBJ2-1; perhaps TRBD1 as D (6 bases). V was pared by 6 bases and J by 8 bases, with 20 bases between. Germline loops: CDR1 LGHNA, CDR2 YNFKEQ. This CDR3 is built from 15 residues. In DNA form, the CDR3 reads TGTGCCAGCAGACCGAGGGGGTCTATTAGCGATGAGCAGTTCTTC. It translates to CASRPRGSISDEQFF.

V gene TRBV11-2 combines with J gene TRBJ2-7; D gene ambiguous. The V gene's germline CDR1 is SGHAT and CDR2 FQNNGV. Trimming left V 6 bases short and J 1 base short, with 19 bases between. The CDR3 spans 16 residues. This CDR3 is CASSLLDFLPSYEQYF. The DNA for the CDR3 is TGTGCCAGCAGTCTCCTTGACTTCCTACCTTCCTACGAGCAGTACTTC.

The chain recombines TRBV5-4 with TRBJ1-2; 8 bases agree with TRBD1. Germline CDR1 is SGHNT and CDR2 is YYREEE (reference sequence). J was trimmed by 2 bases and V by 4 bases; bases with no gene match: 10. The CDR3 length is 16 residues. The CDR3 DNA follows: TGTGCCAGCAGCACGGACCCAGGGGGCGCAAACTATGGCTACACCTTC. It specifies CASSTDPGGANYGYTF.

This chain connects TRBV27 to TRBJ1-3; maybe TRBD1 (5 bases). The CDR3 contains 17 residues. V lost 4 bases to trimming and J lost 1 base, with 17 bases between them. Germline V gene sequence: CDR1 MNHEY, CDR2 SMNVEV (reference sequence). The CDR3 sequence is CASSSAWGGASGNTIYF. CDR3 DNA sequence: TGTGCCAGCAGTTCGGCTTGGGGGGGAGCTTCTGGAAACACCATATATTTT.

This chain links TRBV3-1 (or the pseudogene TRBV3-2) with TRBJ2-2; D is unclear. V lost 2 bases and J 5 bases, leaving 15 bases between the germline ends. Per germline, CDR1 LGHDT and CDR2 YNNKEL (reference sequence). This CDR3 region has 16 residues. This chain's CDR3 is CASSQMVQDITGELFF. In DNA form, the CDR3 reads TGTGCCAGCAGCCAAATGGTCCAAGACATAACCGGGGAGCTGTTTTTT.

This chain uses TRBV19 with TRBJ1-1, with D unclear. This CDR3 is built from 11 residues. Germline assignment: CDR1 LNHDA and CDR2 SQIVND (reference sequence). V shed 7 bases and J shed 3 bases, with 6 bases lying between them. The chain's CDR3 is CASTYDTEAFF. CDR3 DNA: TGTGCCAGTACCTACGACACTGAAGCTTTCTTT.

The sample holds a few counts of this clone. The chain employs TRBV2 and TRBJ1-1, with 9 bases identical to TRBD1. Germline-derived CDR1 and CDR2 are SNHLY and FYNNEI. Trimming cost V 4 bases and J 4 bases; bases outside gene matches: 10. This CDR3 is 16 amino acids long. This CDR3 is CASSGDRVRDATEAFF. The DNA of the CDR3 is TGTGCCAGCAGTGGGGACAGGGTGAGGGATGCCACTGAAGCTTTCTTT.

The V gene is TRBV2, the J gene TRBJ2-1; perhaps TRBD1 as D (6 bases). CDR1 SNHLY and CDR2 FYNNEI come from the germline V gene. The V end lost 6 bases, the J end lost 3 bases, and 12 bases lay between the germline ends. The CDR3 loop spans 14 amino acids. CDR3 protein: CASSGQGLYNEQFF. As DNA, the CDR3 is TGTGCCAGCAGCGGGCAGGGGCTCTACAATGAGCAGTTCTTC.

J is TRBJ1-5 and V is TRBV30; no definite D call. CDR1 is GTSNPN and CDR2 is SVGIG in the germline V gene (reference sequence). CDR3 size: 15 residues. Trimming pared 2 bases from V and 0 bases from J, leaving 11 bases between. The CDR3 DNA follows: TGTGCCTGGAGTCCCAGGCAATATAGCAATCAGCCCCAGCATTTT. It codes for CAWSPRQYSNQPQHF.

The chain links TRBV2 to TRBJ1-1; 8 bases are a match to TRBD1. Germline V CDR1 and CDR2: SNHLY, FYNNEI. The CDR3 has 15 residues. With 7 bases clipped from V and 4 bases from J, the junction kept 11 bases outside the gene matches. The CDR3 loop is CASNWGQVARTEAFF. The CDR3 nucleotides read TGTGCCAGCAATTGGGGACAGGTCGCGCGCACTGAAGCTTTCTTT.

V is TRBV7-2 and J is TRBJ2-2; 10 positions match TRBD1. Germline CDR1 SGHTA, CDR2 FQGNSA. V was clipped by 5 bases and J by 6 bases; unmatched bases: 6. There are 15 residues in the CDR3. CDR3 amino acids: CASSLGGTGAGELFF. The CDR3 nucleotides are TGTGCCAGCAGCCTTGGCGGGACAGGGGCCGGGGAGCTGTTTTTT. The full variable domain, in which reference TRBV7-2 and TRBJ2-2 provide the parts outside the CDR3, is GAGVSQSPSNKVTEKGKDVELRCDPISGHTALYWYRQSLGQGLEFLIYFQGNSAPDKSGLPSDRFSAERTGGSVSTLTIQRTQQEDSAVYLCASSLGGTGAGELFFGEGSRLTVL.

The CDR3 reads CAISDAVGLARYEQYF. Here the CDR3 DNA reads TGTGCCATCAGTGACGCAGTGGGACTAGCGCGGTACGAGCAGTACTTC. The chain has TRBV10-3 and TRBJ2-7; 10 positions match TRBD2. The ends lost 3 bases at V and 4 bases at J; junction bases unmatched: 9. The CDR3 spans 16 residues. CDR1 ENHRY and CDR2 SYGVKD come from the germline V gene.

The J gene is TRBJ1-6, the V gene TRBV7-3; 8 nucleotides align to TRBD1. The J segment lost 8 bases and the V segment lost 6 bases, leaving 6 bases of the junction unmatched. Germline CDR1 is SGHTA and CDR2 is FQGTGA. The CDR3 loop spans 14 amino acids. The CDR3 loop reads CASSHRGVDSPLHF. The CDR3 coding sequence is TGTGCCAGCAGTCACAGGGGGGTGGATTCACCCCTCCACTTT. Combining the CDR3 with reference TRBV7-3 and TRBJ1-6 gives the whole variable domain GAGVSQTPSNKVTEKGKYVELRCDPISGHTALYWYRQSLGQGPEFLIYFQGTGAADDSGLPNDRFFAVRPEGSVSTLKIQRTERGDSAVYLCASSHRGVDSPLHFGNGTRLTVT.

The chain has TRBV10-2 and TRBJ2-3; possible D gene TRBD1, 6 bases. Trimming pared 0 bases from V and 6 bases from J, leaving 19 bases between. Germline CDR1 WSHSY, CDR2 SAAADI. This CDR3 spans 17 amino acids. The CDR3 DNA reads TGCGCCAGCAGTGAGTCGGGGGCGGCTCCCTTTAGGGATACGCAGTATTTT. Translation: CASSESGAAPFRDTQYF.